This T cell receptor (beta chain) was obtained from a study of blood T cell repertoires in COVID-19. This CDR3 comprises 14 residues. Germline V CDR1 and CDR2: PRHDT, FYEKMQ (reference sequence). V was trimmed by 5 bases and J by 0 bases, leaving 10 bases between them. This clone was found a few times. Authors' methods: Amplification of reference gene primers provided the estimated nucleated cell counts. The table came from immunoSEQ multiplex PCR; TCRdb's copy has only in-frame clones and leaves some out. V and J calls and clone size are copied from that table; D and trimming were computed from the DNA. The table shows some 400,000 clones, with more than 70% occurring only once.

This chain connects TRBV13 to TRBJ1-1; D remains unclear. Input material: peripheral blood. The receptor's source is a woman aged 60-75 years with COVID-19, enrolled during active disease. CDR3 sequence: CASSVLAVNTEAFF. The CDR3 nucleotides read TGTGCCAGCAGCGTGTTGGCTGTGAACACTGAAGCTTTCTTT. Filled out from reference TRBV13 and TRBJ1-1, the complete variable domain reads AAGVIQSPRHLIKEKRETATLKCYPIPRHDTVYWYQQGPGQDPQFLISFYEKMQSDKGSIPDRFSAQQFSDYHSELNMSSLELGDSALYFCASSVLAVNTEAFFGQGTRLTVV.